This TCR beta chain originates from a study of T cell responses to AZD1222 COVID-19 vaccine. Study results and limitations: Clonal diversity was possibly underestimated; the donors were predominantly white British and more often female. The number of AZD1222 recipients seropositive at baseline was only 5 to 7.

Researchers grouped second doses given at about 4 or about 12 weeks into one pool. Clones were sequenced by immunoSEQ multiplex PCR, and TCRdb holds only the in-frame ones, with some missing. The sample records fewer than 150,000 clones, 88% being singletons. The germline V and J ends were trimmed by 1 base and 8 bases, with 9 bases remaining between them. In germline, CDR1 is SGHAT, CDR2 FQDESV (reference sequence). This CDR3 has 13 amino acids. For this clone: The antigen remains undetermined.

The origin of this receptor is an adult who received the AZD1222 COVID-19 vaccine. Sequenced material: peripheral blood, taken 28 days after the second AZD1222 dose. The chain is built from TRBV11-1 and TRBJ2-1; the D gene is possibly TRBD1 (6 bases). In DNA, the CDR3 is TGTGCCAGCAGCTTAGTACAGGGCGATGAGCAGTTCTTC. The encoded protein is CASSLVQGDEQFF.